Here is one T cell receptor beta chain with its context. Time point here: sample taken at primary tumor resection. There were 70 to 80 donors, all of them untreated patients with early-stage non-small cell lung cancer. The entry originates in a study of spatial heterogeneity in lung cancer. Individual TCR cDNA molecules each bore their own unique molecular identifier. TCRdb analysed the 5' RACE reads with MiXCR anew, one entry per CDR3 protein. The sample lists roughly 80,000 distinct CDR3 sequences, 7.5% to 9.5% occurring once. The CDR3 is made up of 15 amino acids. Germline V gene lookup returns CDR1 SGHAT and CDR2 FQNNGV. J lost 4 bases, V lost 5 bases, and 9 bases had no gene match.

The rearrangement links TRBV11-2 to TRBJ2-5, with 8 bases that match TRBD2. This sample comprised PBMCs, obtained at surgery. This clonotype was sampled from a male donor with early-stage non-small cell lung cancer. The CDR3 coding sequence is TGTGCCAGCAGCATAAACCCGGGACTAGGAGAGACCCAGTACTTC. It encodes CASSINPGLGETQYF.